This T cell receptor (beta chain) was documented in a study of cytotoxic CD8 clonotypes in ibrutinib-treated CLL. Germline CDR1 and CDR2: SGHNT and YYREEE (reference sequence). The CDR3 length is 13 residues. The ends were cut back, 7 bases at V and 1 base at J, with 10 bases in the middle. This table comes from immunoSEQ multiplex PCR, and its TCRdb copy is limited to in-frame clones, with some not included. The sample carries over 250,000 clones, roughly four fifths recorded once. The chain carries TRBV5-4 and TRBJ2-3, with D uncertain. The input for sequencing was PBMCs, taken at disease progression, from a patient treated with ibrutinib. This TCR came from a human donor with chronic lymphocytic leukemia. The DNA for the CDR3 is TGTGCCAGCGGTCGGTCTGGCACAGATACGCAGTATTTT. Its protein is CASGRSGTDTQYF.